This T cell receptor beta chain was recovered during a study of beta chain features in type 1 diabetes. Every donor had blood drawn once into heparin, 100 to 150 mL on average. V shed 5 bases and J shed 8 bases, with 15 bases lying between them. The CDR3 has 13 residues. Germline assignment: CDR1 LGHNA and CDR2 YSLEER. To note about this clone: Its antigen is undetermined.

As every portion of the isolated RNA was reverse transcribed, the sequencing read expressed TCRB transcripts. Naive, central memory and regulatory T cell samples came to a mean of roughly 4 million reads. Sequencing used immunoSEQ multiplex PCR; TCRdb keeps in-frame clones, though not all of them. The sample includes roughly 500,000 clones, 10% to 12% seen only once; the top ten take over 0.04%. Study-level results: The VDJ junctions of type 1 diabetes patients carried fewer insertions and more deletions. Type 1 diabetes patients had moderately but significantly shorter TCRB CDR3s in all four CD4+ subsets.

V gene TRBV4-3 combines with J gene TRBJ1-2; no clear D gene. Sequenced sample: naive CD4+ T cells from blood. The clonotype comes from a woman aged 18-30 years in good health. CDR3 DNA sequence: TGCGCCAGCAGCATGGTTTTGCGGGAAGGCTACACCTTC. Translating gives CASSMVLREGYTF.